Described below is a single TCR beta chain sequence and its context. These donors counted as nominally healthy when sampled, but unrecorded immune exposures were likely. This CDR3 contains 14 residues. The V end was cut by 8 bases, the J end by 9 bases, with 17 bases between. Looked up from germline, CDR1 is MDHEN and CDR2 is SYDVKM. The data were obtained in a study of cytomegalovirus exposure and HLA in healthy donors. The PCR ran on 60 Vbeta and 13 Jbeta primers. Profiled with immunoSEQ multiplex PCR; TCRdb holds only in-frame clones, not every one. Of approximately 150,000 clones in the sample, more than 65% are singletons; the top ten hold about 4.5%.

The source is a man younger than 30 in good health and CMV-seropositive. The sample comprised PBMCs. This chain joins TRBV28 and TRBJ1-6; D unresolved. In DNA form, the CDR3 reads TGTGCCAGCTTAGCGTCGGGGAGAGGTTCACCCCTCCACTTT. Its translation is CASLASGRGSPLHF.